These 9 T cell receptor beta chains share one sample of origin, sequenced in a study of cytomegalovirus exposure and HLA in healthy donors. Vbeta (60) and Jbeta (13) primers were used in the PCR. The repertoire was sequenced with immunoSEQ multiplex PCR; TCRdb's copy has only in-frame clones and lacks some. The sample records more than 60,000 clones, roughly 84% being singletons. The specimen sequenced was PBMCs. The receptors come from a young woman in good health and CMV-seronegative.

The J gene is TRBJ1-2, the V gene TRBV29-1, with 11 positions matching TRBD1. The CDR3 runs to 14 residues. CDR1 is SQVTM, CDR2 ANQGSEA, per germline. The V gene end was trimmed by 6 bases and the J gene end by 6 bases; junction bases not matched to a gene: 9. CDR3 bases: TGCAGCGTCATCAAAGGGACAGGGGGGGATGGCTACACCTTC. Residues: CSVIKGTGGDGYTF.

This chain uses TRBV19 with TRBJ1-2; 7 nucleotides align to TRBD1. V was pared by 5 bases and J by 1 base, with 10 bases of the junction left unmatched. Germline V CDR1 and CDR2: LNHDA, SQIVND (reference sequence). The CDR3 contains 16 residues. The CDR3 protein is CASSRDSNPYNYGYTF. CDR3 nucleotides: TGTGCCAGTAGTCGGGACAGCAACCCTTATAACTATGGCTACACCTTC.

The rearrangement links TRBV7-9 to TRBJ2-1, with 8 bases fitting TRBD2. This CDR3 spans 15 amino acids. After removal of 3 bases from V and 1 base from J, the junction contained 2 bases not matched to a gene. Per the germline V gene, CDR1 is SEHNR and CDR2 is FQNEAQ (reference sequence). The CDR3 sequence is CASSFRGGSYNEQFF. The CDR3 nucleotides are TGTGCCAGCAGCTTCCGGGGGGGGTCCTACAATGAGCAGTTCTTC.

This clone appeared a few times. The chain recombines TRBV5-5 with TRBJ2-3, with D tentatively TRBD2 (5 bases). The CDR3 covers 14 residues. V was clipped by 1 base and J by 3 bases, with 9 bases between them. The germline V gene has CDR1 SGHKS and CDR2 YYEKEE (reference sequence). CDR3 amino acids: CASSLLEGTDTQYF. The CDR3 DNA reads TGTGCCAGCAGCTTGCTTGAGGGTACAGATACGCAGTATTTT. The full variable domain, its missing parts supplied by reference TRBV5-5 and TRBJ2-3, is DAGVTQSPTHLIKTRGQQVTLRCSPISGHKSVSWYQQVLGQGPQFIFQYYEKEERGRGNFPDRFSARQFPNYSSELNVNALLLGDSALYLCASSLLEGTDTQYFGPGTRLTVL.

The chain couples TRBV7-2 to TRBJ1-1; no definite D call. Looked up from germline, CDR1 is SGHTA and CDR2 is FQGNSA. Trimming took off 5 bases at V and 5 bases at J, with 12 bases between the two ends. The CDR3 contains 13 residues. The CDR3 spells CASSLGTGTEAFF. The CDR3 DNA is TGTGCCAGCAGCCTGGGAACGGGGACTGAAGCTTTCTTT.

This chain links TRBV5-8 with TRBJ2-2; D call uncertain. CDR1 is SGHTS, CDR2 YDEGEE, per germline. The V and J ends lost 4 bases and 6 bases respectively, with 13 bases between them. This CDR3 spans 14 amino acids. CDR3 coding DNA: TGTGCCAGCAGCCCCCGGTTAGCCCCCGGGGAGCTGTTTTTT. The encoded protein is CASSPRLAPGELFF.

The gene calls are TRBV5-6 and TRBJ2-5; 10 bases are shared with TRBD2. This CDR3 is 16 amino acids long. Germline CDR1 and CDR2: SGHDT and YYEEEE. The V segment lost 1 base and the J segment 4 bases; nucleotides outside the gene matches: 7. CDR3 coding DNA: TGTGCCAGCAGCTTGTTACTAGCGGGGACGGCAGAGACCCAGTACTTC. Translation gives CASSLLLAGTAETQYF.

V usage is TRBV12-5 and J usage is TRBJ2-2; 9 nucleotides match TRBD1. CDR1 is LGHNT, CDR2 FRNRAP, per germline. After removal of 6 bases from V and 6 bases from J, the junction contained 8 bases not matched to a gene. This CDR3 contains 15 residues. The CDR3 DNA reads TGTGCTAGTGGCCTCGGACAGGGGACTTCCGGGGAGCTGTTTTTT. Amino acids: CASGLGQGTSGELFF.

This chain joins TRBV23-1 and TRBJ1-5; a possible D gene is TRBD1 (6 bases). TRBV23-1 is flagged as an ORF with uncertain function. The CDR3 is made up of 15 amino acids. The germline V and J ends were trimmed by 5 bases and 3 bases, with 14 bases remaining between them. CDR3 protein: CASSFCTGPNQPQHF. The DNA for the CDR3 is TGCGCCAGCAGTTTTTGTACAGGGCCCAATCAGCCCCAGCATTTT.